The 18 T cell receptor beta chains given below trace back to one sample, sequenced in a study of blood T cell repertoires in COVID-19. Generated by immunoSEQ multiplex PCR, the TCRdb table keeps only in-frame clones and is missing some. The data hold 250,000 or so clones, with 83% observed a single time. Sequences were obtained from peripheral blood. All receptors come from a human donor in a cohort sampled during active COVID-19.

J is TRBJ1-4 and V is TRBV15, with TRBD1 matching 8 bases. Germline loops: CDR1 LNHNV, CDR2 YYDKDF (reference sequence). With V trimmed by 2 bases and J by 3 bases, 5 bases remained unmatched. The CDR3 consists of 16 residues. The CDR3 reads CATSRITGGSNEKLFF. DNA of the CDR3: TGTGCCACCAGCAGAATAACAGGGGGTTCTAATGAAAAACTGTTTTTT.

V and J are TRBV4-2 and TRBJ2-7, with TRBD2 matching over 7 bases. The CDR3 runs to 17 residues. Trimming removed 0 bases from V and 3 bases from J; junction bases left unmatched: 11. In germline, CDR1 is LGHNA, CDR2 YNFKEQ. CDR3 amino acids: CASSQDGTLGGVYEQYF. DNA for the CDR3: TGTGCCAGCAGCCAAGATGGAACCCTGGGAGGGGTCTACGAGCAGTACTTC.

This clone was seen only once. The chain combines TRBV6-2 or TRBV6-3 with TRBJ1-5; 7 bases line up with TRBD1. V lost 2 bases and J lost 7; bases outside the gene matches: 8. The CDR3 length is 15 residues. Germline assignment: CDR1 MNHEY and CDR2 SVGEGT. The CDR3 bases are TGTGCCAGCAGTTACGCCGAAGGGGGCCGGCAGCCCCAGCATTTT. Its protein is CASSYAEGGRQPQHF.

This chain uses TRBV18 with TRBJ2-1; 12 bases align to TRBD2. The germline CDR1 and CDR2 sequences are KGHSH and LQKENI. Germline trimming cut 2 bases from V and 9 bases from J; bases unmatched to any gene: 17. The CDR3 length is 19 residues. The CDR3 DNA reads TGTGCCAGCTCACCAACCAACGGTCTAGCGGGAGGGCCTGGGTTTGAGCAGTTCTTC. Encoded protein: CASSPTNGLAGGPGFEQFF.

CDR3 nucleotides: TGTGCCAGCAGCTTAGGAGCGGGGGTCGGAGAGACCCAGTACTTC. Protein: CASSLGAGVGETQYF. The chain links TRBV7-9 to TRBJ2-5, with 8 nucleotides matching TRBD2. Germline V gives CDR1 SEHNR, CDR2 FQNEAQ (reference sequence). The CDR3 has 15 amino acids. V lost 1 base, J lost 4 bases, and 5 bases stayed unmatched.

CDR3 loop: CARRWGEGQETQYF. In nucleotides, the CDR3 is TGTGCCCGACGTTGGGGGGAGGGACAAGAGACCCAGTACTTC. This chain uses TRBV21-1 with TRBJ2-5; TRBD2, the table's D call, lacks a check against the DNA. TRBV21-1 is deemed a pseudogene. The CDR3 runs 14 residues.

V and J are TRBV2 and TRBJ2-7; D might be TRBD2 (5 bases). The CDR3 runs to 14 residues. Trimming left V 10 bases short and J 1 base short, with 17 bases between. CDR1 is SNHLY and CDR2 is FYNNEI in the germline V gene. This CDR3 is CATTRSEGSYEQYF. The CDR3 bases are TGTGCCACCACCCGTAGCGAGGGTTCCTACGAGCAGTACTTC.

This clone appeared many times. V is TRBV28 and J is TRBJ1-2; D is ambiguous. The CDR3 is made up of 12 amino acids. The germline V and J ends were trimmed by 6 bases and 4 bases, with 9 bases remaining between them. CDR1 and CDR2 (germline): MDHEN, SYDVKM. For the CDR3, the DNA is TGTGCCAGCAGCCCCTCCAGCTATGGCTACACCTTC. This encodes CASSPSSYGYTF.

This clone appeared a few times. The chain has TRBV19 and TRBJ2-1; the match to TRBD1 covers 7 bases. The CDR3 loop spans 15 amino acids. The junction had 11 bases not matched to a gene; V was cut back by 4 bases and J by 8 bases. The germline CDR1 and CDR2 sequences are LNHDA and SQIVND (reference sequence). This CDR3 reads CASSRGQPHRDEQFF. The CDR3 bases are TGTGCCAGTAGTAGGGGACAGCCCCATAGGGATGAGCAGTTCTTC.

This sequence joins TRBV19 and TRBJ1-3; no definite D call. The CDR3 is 14 amino acids. With 1 base removed from V and 4 bases from J, the gap between germline ends came to 8 bases. CDR1 LNHDA and CDR2 SQIVND come from the germline V gene (reference sequence). The CDR3 loop is CASSIAGAGNTIYF. The CDR3 coding sequence is TGTGCCAGTAGTATAGCCGGAGCGGGAAACACCATATATTTT.

The chain has TRBV6-5 and TRBJ2-7; TRBD2 is a possible D gene (5 bases). Germline V gives CDR1 MNHEY, CDR2 SVGAGI. CDR3 size: 10 residues. CDR3 region: CASGTYEQYF. The CDR3, as DNA: TGTGCATCGGGAACATACGAGCAGTACTTC.

The chain combines TRBV5-1 with TRBJ1-2; weak D call: TRBD1 (5 bases). There are 15 residues in the CDR3. V shed 1 base and J shed 3 bases, with 13 bases lying between them. Germline V gene lookup returns CDR1 SGHRS and CDR2 YFSETQ. The CDR3 spells CASSLLQRGDYGYTF. The CDR3 DNA is TGCGCCAGCAGCTTGTTACAGCGGGGCGACTATGGCTACACCTTC.

The V and J genes are TRBV29-1 and TRBJ2-3, with 7 bases aligning to TRBD2. The CDR3 has 13 amino acids. J was trimmed by 1 base and V by 4 bases; bases with no gene match: 2. Germline lookup yields CDR1 SQVTM and CDR2 ANQGSEA. The CDR3 coding sequence is TGCAGCGTTGTGCTAGCGGGCACAGATACGCAGTATTTT. As protein: CSVVLAGTDTQYF.

The J gene is TRBJ1-4, the V gene TRBV27, with no clear D. The length of the CDR3 is 15 residues. Germline values: CDR1 MNHEY, CDR2 SMNVEV (reference sequence). V was shortened by 6 bases and J by 2 bases, with 13 bases between the two germline ends. The CDR3 DNA reads as TGTGCCAGCAGCCTACTGACACCTACTAATGAAAAACTGTTTTTT. Amino acids: CASSLLTPTNEKLFF.

V and J are TRBV30 and TRBJ1-1; possibly TRBD1 for D (5 bases). This CDR3 contains 12 residues. Trimming stripped 4 bases from V and 4 bases from J, with 10 bases between. Germline V lookup: CDR1 GTSNPN, CDR2 SVGIG (reference sequence). DNA of the CDR3: TGTGCCTGGATTGGGGGGGGCACTGAAGCTTTCTTT. Amino acid sequence: CAWIGGGTEAFF.

The chain employs TRBV5-1 and TRBJ2-1, with D unclear. Trimming stripped 1 base from V and 2 bases from J, with 4 bases between. In germline, CDR1 is SGHRS, CDR2 YFSETQ. The CDR3 consists of 13 residues. The DNA for the CDR3 is TGCGCCAGCAGCTTGCGGGCCTACAATGAGCAGTTCTTC. Translation gives CASSLRAYNEQFF.

The rearrangement links TRBV19 to TRBJ2-1; 13 bases line up with TRBD2. The CDR3 is made up of 18 amino acids. Germline CDR1 reads LNHDA; CDR2 reads SQIVND (reference sequence). DNA for the CDR3: TGTGCAACCGCACAGGGTCGGACTAGCGGGAGCTCCTACAATGAGCAGTTCTTC. Translated, it gives CATAQGRTSGSSYNEQFF.

J is TRBJ1-5 and V is TRBV9, with 9 bases identical to TRBD1. Unmatched junction bases numbered 4, after V lost 0 bases and J lost 6 bases. Per germline, CDR1 SGDLS and CDR2 YYNGEE. The CDR3 extends over 15 amino acids. As DNA, the CDR3 is TGTGCCAGCAGCGTAGGGGGGACAGGGAGTCAGCCCCAGCATTTT. Translating it yields CASSVGGTGSQPQHF.